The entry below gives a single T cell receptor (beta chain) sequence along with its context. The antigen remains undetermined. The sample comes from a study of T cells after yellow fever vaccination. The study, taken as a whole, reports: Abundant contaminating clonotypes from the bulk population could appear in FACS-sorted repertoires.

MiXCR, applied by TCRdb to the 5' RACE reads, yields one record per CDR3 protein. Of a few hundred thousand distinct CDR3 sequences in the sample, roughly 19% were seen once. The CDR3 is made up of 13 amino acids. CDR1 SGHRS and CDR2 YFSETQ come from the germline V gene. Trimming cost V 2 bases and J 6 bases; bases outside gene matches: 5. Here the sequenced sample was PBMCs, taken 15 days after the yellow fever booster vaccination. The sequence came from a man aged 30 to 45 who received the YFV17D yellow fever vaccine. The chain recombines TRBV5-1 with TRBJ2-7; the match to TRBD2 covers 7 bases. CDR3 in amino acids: CASSFRTSSEQYF. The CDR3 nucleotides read TGCGCCAGCAGCTTCAGGACTAGTTCCGAGCAGTACTTC.